One and the same sample provided the 5 T cell receptor beta chains below, sequenced in a study of T cell changes during pregnancy in multiple sclerosis. Generated by immunoSEQ multiplex PCR, the TCRdb table keeps only in-frame clones and is missing some. The table lists tens of thousands of clones, 90% to 95% of them singletons. Sequencing used peripheral blood, obtained in the first trimester of pregnancy. These receptors were collected from a female donor with multiple sclerosis, enrolled in a pregnancy study.

The V call is TRBV11-2, the J call TRBJ2-5; 7 nucleotides match TRBD2. Losses at the gene ends were 5 bases for V and 1 base for J; bases not matched to a gene: 7. Germline CDR1 is SGHAT and CDR2 is FQNNGV. The length of the CDR3 is 15 residues. CDR3 residues: CASSHGLGGQETQYF. The CDR3 DNA reads as TGTGCCAGCAGCCACGGACTAGGTGGCCAAGAGACCCAGTACTTC.

V gene TRBV5-4 combines with J gene TRBJ1-2; a possible D gene is TRBD1 (6 bases). CDR1 and CDR2 (germline): SGHNT, YYREEE (reference sequence). The V gene lost 2 bases and the J gene lost 4 bases, with 15 bases spanning the gap. The CDR3 length is 15 residues. CDR3 sequence reads: CASSFFGGPIYGYTF. DNA for the CDR3: TGTGCCAGCAGCTTTTTCGGGGGGCCTATCTATGGCTACACCTTC.

The rearrangement links TRBV6-6 to TRBJ1-2, with a possible D match to TRBD1 (5 bases). From germline, CDR1 is MNHNY and CDR2 SVGAGI (reference sequence). This CDR3 contains 14 residues. V lost 0 bases and J 3 bases, leaving 8 bases between the germline ends. CDR3 sequence: CASSYSGGHYGYTF. The CDR3 DNA reads as TGTGCCAGCAGTTACTCGGGGGGACACTATGGCTACACCTTC.

The chain combines TRBV28 with TRBJ1-5; 8 bases align to TRBD1. CDR3 size: 16 residues. After removal of 6 bases from V and 6 bases from J, the junction contained 13 bases not matched to a gene. The germline gives CDR1 MDHEN, CDR2 SYDVKM. The chain's CDR3 is CASSPEGRGQGQPQHF. CDR3 coding DNA: TGTGCCAGCAGCCCCGAGGGCAGGGGGCAAGGTCAGCCCCAGCATTTT.

The chain joins TRBV5-1 to TRBJ2-1; 11 nucleotides line up with TRBD2. V shed 3 bases, J shed 4 bases, and the junction held 3 bases outside the gene matches. The CDR3 runs 15 residues. Germline-derived CDR1 and CDR2 are SGHRS and YFSETQ. CDR3 amino acids: CASSSLAGGYNEQFF. CDR3 in DNA: TGCGCCAGCAGCTCCCTAGCGGGAGGTTACAATGAGCAGTTCTTC.